The 10 T cell receptor beta chains below come from one sample, sequenced in a study of blood T cell repertoires in COVID-19. Using immunoSEQ multiplex PCR, the repertoire was profiled, and TCRdb retains in-frame clones only, with some absent. Of under 45,000 clones in the sample, 87% were seen once. Sequenced: peripheral blood. Receptors were obtained from a woman over 75 in a cohort sampled during active or convalescent COVID-19.

The gene calls are TRBV10-3 and TRBJ2-1, with TRBD2 matching 8 bases. The ends lost 11 bases at V and 2 bases at J; junction bases unmatched: 11. This CDR3 has 15 amino acids. CDR1 ENHRY and CDR2 SYGVKD come from the germline V gene. The CDR3 protein is CASSSGSPTYNEQFF. The CDR3 coding sequence is TGTGCCTCCTCCAGCGGGAGCCCGACCTACAATGAGCAGTTCTTC.

As DNA, the CDR3 is TGCGCCAGCAGCTTGGGTAGCGGGGGGGCCGTTGTCAAAAACATTCAGTACTTC. Protein: CASSLGSGGAVVKNIQYF. The V and J genes are TRBV5-1 and TRBJ2-4, with 11 bases that match TRBD2. The CDR3 contains 18 residues. Germline-derived CDR1 and CDR2 are SGHRS and YFSETQ. With 0 bases clipped from V and 3 bases from J, the junction kept 8 bases outside the gene matches.

The chain carries TRBV7-9 and TRBJ2-3, with D perhaps TRBD1 (6 bases). V lost 5 bases and J 0 bases, leaving 15 bases between the germline ends. CDR3 size: 16 residues. Germline lookup yields CDR1 SEHNR and CDR2 FQNEAQ (reference sequence). CDR3 DNA: TGTGCCAGCAGCCCCCGGACAGTCGCCAGCACAGATACGCAGTATTTT. The encoded protein is CASSPRTVASTDTQYF.

The chain uses TRBV28 and TRBJ1-4, with D unresolved. The CDR3 is 14 amino acids. Trimming stripped 2 bases from V and 14 bases from J, with 18 bases between. Germline V gene lookup returns CDR1 MDHEN and CDR2 SYDVKM. The CDR3 region has the DNA TGTGCCAGCAGTTTAATATCCCGGCCCGGGATTCTGTTTTTT. This translates into CASSLISRPGILFF.

This clone has more than one count but fewer than ten. The gene calls are TRBV13 and TRBJ2-7; TRBD1 matches 7 bases. The V gene end was trimmed by 0 bases and the J gene end by 4 bases; junction bases not matched to a gene: 3. This CDR3 has 14 residues. Germline CDR1 PRHDT, CDR2 FYEKMQ (reference sequence). CDR3 protein: CASSLGRGLYEQYF. In DNA form, the CDR3 reads TGTGCCAGCAGCTTAGGAAGGGGGCTTTACGAGCAGTACTTC.

The CDR3 spells CASRSWLAGANEQFF. The CDR3 DNA reads as TGTGCCAGCAGATCGTGGCTAGCGGGAGCAAATGAGCAGTTCTTC. The chain has TRBV27 and TRBJ2-1, with 10 bases lining up with TRBD2. The CDR3 covers 15 residues. Germline V gene lookup returns CDR1 MNHEY and CDR2 SMNVEV (reference sequence). V shed 6 bases, J shed 7 bases, and the junction held 9 bases outside the gene matches.

V and J are TRBV19 and TRBJ1-4; 7 nucleotides match TRBD1. J lost 2 bases, V lost 5 bases, and 8 bases had no gene match. Germline V gene lookup returns CDR1 LNHDA and CDR2 SQIVND (reference sequence). The CDR3 covers 16 residues. The CDR3 DNA reads as TGTGCCAGTAGTGCTAGACAGGGCCTTACTAATGAAAAACTGTTTTTT. Its protein product is CASSARQGLTNEKLFF.

This clone was seen only once. The chain joins TRBV18 to TRBJ1-1, with D perhaps matching TRBD1 (6 bases). CDR3 length: 14 residues. Per germline, CDR1 KGHSH and CDR2 LQKENI. Between the trimmed V and J ends, which lost 3 bases and 1 base, there was a span of 9 bases. CDR3 in DNA: TGTGCCAGCTCACCGGGACACCCGAACACTGAAGCTTTCTTT. Translating it yields CASSPGHPNTEAFF.

This clone appeared a single time. The rearrangement uses TRBV2 and TRBJ1-1; 10 bases line up with TRBD1. The CDR3 consists of 13 residues. The ends lost 10 bases at V and 4 bases at J; junction bases unmatched: 6. Germline V gene data show CDR1 as SNHLY and CDR2 as FYNNEI. CDR3 sequence: CANPGQGSTEAFF. The CDR3 DNA reads as TGTGCCAACCCGGGACAGGGGAGCACTGAAGCTTTCTTT.

The V call is TRBV10-1, the J call TRBJ1-1; 9 positions match TRBD1. The CDR3 consists of 16 residues. V gave up 0 bases and J gave up 5 bases; unmatched junction bases: 7. Germline assignment: CDR1 WNHNN and CDR2 SYGVQD (reference sequence). The CDR3 loop reads CASSESPGQGKTEAFF. DNA for the CDR3: TGCGCCAGCAGTGAGTCGCCTGGACAGGGGAAGACTGAAGCTTTCTTT.